Included here is one T cell receptor beta chain sequence, with context. Antigen specificity is unknown. During its preparation, the TCRbeta library received unique molecular identifiers. TCRdb re-analysed the PCR reads in MiXCR, keeping a single row per CDR3 protein. The sample has hundreds of thousands of distinct CDR3 sequences, 10% to 15% seen once. This sample stems from a study of T-cell reconstitution after alpha-beta-depleted transplantation in children. CDR3 size: 16 residues. Germline assignment: CDR1 MNHEY and CDR2 SVGAGI. The germline V and J ends were trimmed by 2 bases and 3 bases, with 16 bases remaining between them. Regarding the study as a whole: Newly produced T cells mostly accounted for T-cell counts and diversity one year post-transplant.

This chain uses TRBV6-5 with TRBJ1-2, with D hard to call. The TCR sequence derives from a male patient between 10 and 17 years old who had a stem cell transplant for acute myeloid leukemia, so the T cells may come from the graft donor. The sequences come from PBMCs, mostly from graft donor cells, collected 360 days after TCRalphabeta/CD19-depleted stem cell transplant. The CDR3 loop is CASSYPRQVRYYGYTF. CDR3 bases: TGTGCCAGCAGTTACCCCAGGCAGGTCCGCTACTATGGCTACACCTTC.